Listed below are T cell receptor beta chains from one sample, sequenced in a study of T cell responses to AZD1222 COVID-19 vaccine. The repertoire was sequenced with immunoSEQ multiplex PCR; TCRdb's copy has only in-frame clones and lacks some. Of 150,000 or so clones in the sample, about 90% were seen once. This specimen consisted of peripheral blood, obtained on day 0 of AZD1222 vaccination. These receptors originate from an adult in good health. The CDR3 runs from the conserved cysteine through the conserved F or W. The order of the fields is clone size, D gene, V gene, J gene, CDR3 protein, CDR3 DNA. D genes are given only for firm matches. Not all rows give a size; the values are once, few, many and, for expanded clones, a class.

>-|TRBD1|TRBV19|TRBJ1-2
CASSTGQAFYGYTF
TGTGCCAGTAGTACGGGACAGGCCTTCTATGGCTACACCTTC
>-|TRBD2|TRBV6-2/TRBV6-3|TRBJ2-7
CASSYDLAGGPPYEQYF
TGTGCCAGCAGTTACGACCTAGCGGGGGGGCCCCCGTACGAGCAGTACTTC
>-|-|TRBV5-1|TRBJ1-3
CASSLVVSTSGNTIYF
TGCGCCAGCAGCTTGGTGGTGTCGACGTCTGGAAACACCATATATTTT
>-|TRBD1|TRBV5-4|TRBJ1-4
CASSLDRGEKLFF
TGTGCCAGCAGCTTGGACAGGGGTGAAAAACTGTTTTTT
>-|-|TRBV7-8|TRBJ2-3
CASSSTTGQPTDTQYF
TGTGCCAGCAGCTCAACTACGGGACAACCCACAGATACGCAGTATTTT
>-|TRBD1|TRBV5-1|TRBJ1-6
CASSLTGDSPLHF
TGCGCCAGCAGCTTGACAGGGGACTCACCCCTCCACTTT
>few|TRBD1|TRBV19|TRBJ1-5
CASSIYRGMGNQPQHF
TGTGCCAGTAGTATTTACAGGGGAATGGGCAATCAGCCCCAGCATTTT
>once|-|TRBV5-6|TRBJ1-2
CASSFGELYGYTF
TGTGCCAGCAGCTTCGGGGAACTCTATGGCTACACCTTC
>-|TRBD1|TRBV5-1|TRBJ2-7
CASSKGQGVTEQYF
TGCGCCAGCAGCAAGGGACAGGGGGTGACCGAGCAGTACTTC
>-|-|TRBV7-9|TRBJ1-3
CASSFLYSGNTIYF
TGTGCCAGCAGCTTCCTCTACTCTGGAAACACCATATATTTT
>-|-|TRBV4-2|TRBJ2-5
CASSPQASRAETQYF
TGTGCCAGCAGCCCTCAGGCTAGCCGCGCAGAGACCCAGTACTTC
>few|TRBD1|TRBV2|TRBJ1-2
CASNLIRDRGLNYGYTF
TGTGCCAGCAATCTCATCCGGGACAGGGGGTTGAACTATGGCTACACCTTC
>-|-|TRBV5-5|TRBJ2-1
CASSFSYNEQFF
TGTGCCAGCAGTTTCAGTTACAATGAGCAGTTCTTC
>-|TRBD2|TRBV5-5|TRBJ2-1
CASSRTTSGYSYNEQFF
TGTGCCAGCAGCAGGACTACTAGCGGTTACTCCTACAATGAGCAGTTCTTC
>-|TRBD2|TRBV18|TRBJ2-3
CASSPTSGGGMATQYF
TGTGCCAGCTCACCTACTAGCGGGGGAGGTATGGCGACGCAGTATTTT
>-|-|TRBV6-5|TRBJ1-4
CASSSQGDILGKLFF
TGTGCCAGCAGTTCTCAAGGGGACATATTAGGAAAACTGTTTTTT
>-|-|TRBV1|TRBJ1-3
CTSRTSRGDRGNTIYF
TGCACCAGCAGGACAAGTCGGGGGGACAGGGGAAACACCATATATTTT
>-|TRBD2|TRBV7-2|TRBJ2-1
CASSLTSGGYNEQFF
TGTGCCAGCAGCTTAACTAGCGGGGGATACAATGAGCAGTTCTTC
>-|-|TRBV27|TRBJ2-3
CASSSRWVGTDTQYF
TGTGCCAGCAGCTCCCGTTGGGTCGGCACAGATACGCAGTATTTT
>-|-|TRBV5-1|TRBJ2-1
CASSLAEGSSYNEQFF
TGCGCCAGCAGCTTAGCGGAGGGCAGCTCCTACAATGAGCAGTTCTTC
>few|-|TRBV6-5|TRBJ2-2
CASSYSMGANTGELFF
TGTGCCAGCAGTTACTCGATGGGGGCGAACACCGGGGAGCTGTTTTTT
>-|TRBD2|TRBV7-7|TRBJ2-2
CASSLVVSGPGELFF
TGTGCTAGCAGCTTAGTGGTTAGCGGGCCCGGGGAGCTGTTTTTT
>-|-|TRBV12-3/TRBV12-4|TRBJ2-7
CASSLAGANEQYF
TGTGCCAGCAGTTTAGCGGGAGCGAACGAGCAGTACTTC
>-|-|TRBV11-2|TRBJ1-2
CASSLRTYGYTF
TGTGCCAGCAGCTTACGGACCTATGGCTACACCTTC
>-|-|TRBV6-1|TRBJ2-7
CASSEGFSVGLYEQYF
TGTGCCAGCAGTGAAGGGTTTTCGGTCGGCCTCTACGAGCAGTACTTC
>-|-|TRBV25-1|TRBJ1-2
CASSETSDAFQGYTF
TGTGCCAGCAGTGAAACTTCGGACGCCTTTCAGGGCTACACCTTC
>-|TRBD1|TRBV7-8|TRBJ1-5
CASSLGQGADGGNQPQHF
TGTGCCAGCAGCTTGGGACAGGGGGCGGACGGAGGCAATCAGCCCCAGCATTTT
>-|-|TRBV7-9|TRBJ2-2
CASSSGTTTHKSNTGELFF
TGTGCCAGCAGTTCCGGGACAACTACCCACAAGTCGAACACCGGGGAGCTGTTTTTT
>-|-|TRBV10-2|TRBJ1-2
CASSEQDYGYTF
TGCGCCAGCAGTGAGCAGGACTATGGCTACACCTTC
>-|TRBD2|TRBV7-2|TRBJ2-7
CASSLGLAVTYEQYF
TGTGCCAGCAGCTTAGGACTAGCGGTAACCTACGAGCAGTACTTC
>-|-|TRBV6-5|TRBJ1-2
CASSYSGSQGRGYTF
TGTGCCAGCAGTTACTCGGGGTCTCAGGGGCGCGGCTACACCTTC
>-|TRBD1|TRBV4-2|TRBJ1-2
CASSREQGRGYGYTF
TGTGCCAGCAGCCGCGAACAGGGGCGAGGCTATGGCTACACCTTC
>-|-|TRBV7-9|TRBJ2-3
CASSLGGVSDTQYF
TGTGCCAGCAGCTTAGGGGGGGTTTCAGATACGCAGTATTTT
>-|-|TRBV28|TRBJ1-1
CASSSWTRQAFF
TGTGCCAGCAGTTCCTGGACCCGGCAGGCTTTCTTT
>-|-|TRBV30|TRBJ2-2
CAWSQNGGGGELFF
TGTGCCTGGAGTCAGAACGGGGGAGGTGGGGAGCTGTTTTTT
>-|TRBD1|TRBV7-6|TRBJ1-2
CASSGDREGYTF
TGTGCCAGCAGCGGGGACAGGGAAGGCTACACCTTC
>-|TRBD1|TRBV28|TRBJ1-2
CASSSTRQGREGGYTF
TGTGCCAGCAGTTCGACTCGACAGGGGAGGGAGGGGGGCTACACCTTC
>-|-|TRBV2|TRBJ1-4
CASSPLGHSNEKLFF
TGTGCCAGCAGTCCACTCGGACATTCTAATGAAAAACTGTTTTTT
>-|-|TRBV18|TRBJ1-1
CASSPLLGRSNTEAFF
TGTGCCAGCTCACCACTTCTGGGGAGGTCGAACACTGAAGCTTTCTTT
>once|-|TRBV5-1|TRBJ2-3
CASSLALNPTDTQYF
TGCGCCAGCAGCTTGGCCCTTAATCCCACAGATACGCAGTATTTT
>-|-|TRBV2|TRBJ2-5
CASSEYRVIGETQYF
TGTGCCAGCAGTGAATACAGGGTGATAGGAGAGACCCAGTACTTC
>once|-|TRBV7-9|TRBJ1-3
CASSGNTIYF
TGTGCCAGCAGTGGAAACACCATATATTTT
>-|-|TRBV19|TRBJ2-5
CASSIADWQETQYF
TGTGCCAGTAGTATAGCCGACTGGCAAGAGACCCAGTACTTC
>-|-|TRBV2|TRBJ1-5
CASSGQSNQPQHF
TGTGCCAGCAGTGGACAGTCTAATCAGCCCCAGCATTTT
>-|-|TRBV12-3/TRBV12-4|TRBJ2-3
CASSLRGTDTQYF
TGTGCCAGCAGTTTACGGGGGACAGATACGCAGTATTTT
>-|-|TRBV5-6|TRBJ1-2
CASSLFQGPGYGYTF
TGTGCCAGCAGCTTGTTCCAGGGGCCGGGCTATGGCTACACCTTC
>-|TRBD1|TRBV11-3|TRBJ2-3
CASSPGTGEGTDTQYF
TGTGCCAGCAGCCCGGGGACAGGGGAAGGGACAGATACGCAGTATTTT
>-|-|TRBV9|TRBJ2-1
CASSVDPGYYEQFF
TGTGCCAGCAGCGTAGATCCGGGGTACTATGAGCAGTTCTTC
>-|TRBD1|TRBV7-9|TRBJ2-3
CASSLGTGSTDTQYF
TGTGCCAGCAGCTTAGGGACAGGGAGCACAGATACGCAGTATTTT
>-|-|TRBV18|TRBJ1-1
CASSESKDTEAFF
TGTGCCAGCTCCGAGTCTAAAGACACTGAAGCTTTCTTT
>-|-|TRBV30|TRBJ1-2
CAWSGDGNYGYTF
TGTGCCTGGAGCGGAGACGGGAACTATGGCTACACCTTC
>-|-|TRBV24-1|TRBJ2-7
CATSRTLRGYEQYF
TGTGCCACCAGTAGAACGCTGAGAGGATACGAGCAGTACTTC
>-|TRBD1|TRBV19|TRBJ1-4
CATRTGDEKLFF
TGTGCCACACGGACAGGGGATGAAAAACTGTTTTTT
>-|TRBD2|TRBV27|TRBJ2-1
CASSLGTSGNNEQFF
TGTGCCAGCAGTCTCGGGACTAGCGGGAACAATGAGCAGTTCTTC
>-|-|TRBV7-3|TRBJ2-2
CASSSGYTGELFF
TGTGCCAGCAGCTCAGGATACACCGGGGAGCTGTTTTTT
>few|-|TRBV10-3|TRBJ2-1
CAISPASPPADEQFF
TGTGCCATCAGCCCCGCATCACCCCCAGCGGATGAGCAGTTCTTC
>-|-|TRBV6-2/TRBV6-3|TRBJ1-5
CASSYYNRLHQPQHF
TGTGCCAGCAGTTACTATAACAGACTCCATCAGCCCCAGCATTTT
>once|TRBD1|TRBV25-1|TRBJ2-2
CASNQQGWAGELFF
TGTGCCAGCAATCAACAGGGGTGGGCCGGGGAGCTGTTTTTT